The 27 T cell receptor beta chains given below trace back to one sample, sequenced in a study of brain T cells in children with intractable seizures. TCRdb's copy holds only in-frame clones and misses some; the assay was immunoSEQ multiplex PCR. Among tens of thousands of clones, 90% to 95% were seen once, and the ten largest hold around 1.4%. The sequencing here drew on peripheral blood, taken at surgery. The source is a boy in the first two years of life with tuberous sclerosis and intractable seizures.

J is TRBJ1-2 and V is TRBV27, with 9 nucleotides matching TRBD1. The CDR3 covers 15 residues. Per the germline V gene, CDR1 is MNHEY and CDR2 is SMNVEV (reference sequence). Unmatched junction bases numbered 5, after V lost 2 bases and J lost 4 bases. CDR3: CASSLMGTGRYGYTF. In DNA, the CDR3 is TGTGCCAGCAGTTTAATGGGGACAGGGCGCTATGGCTACACCTTC.

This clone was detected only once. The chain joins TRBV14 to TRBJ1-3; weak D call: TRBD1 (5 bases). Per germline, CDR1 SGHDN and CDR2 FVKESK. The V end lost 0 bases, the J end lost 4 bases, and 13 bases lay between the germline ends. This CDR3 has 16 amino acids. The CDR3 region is CASSQDFGAAGNTIYF. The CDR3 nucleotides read TGTGCCAGCAGCCAAGATTTTGGGGCGGCAGGAAACACCATATATTTT.

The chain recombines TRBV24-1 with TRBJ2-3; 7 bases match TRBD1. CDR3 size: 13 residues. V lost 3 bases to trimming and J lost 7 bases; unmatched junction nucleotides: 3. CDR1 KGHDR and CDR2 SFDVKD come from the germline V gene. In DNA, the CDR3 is TGTGCCACCAGTGATCCGGACAGGAATACGCAGTATTTT. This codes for CATSDPDRNTQYF.

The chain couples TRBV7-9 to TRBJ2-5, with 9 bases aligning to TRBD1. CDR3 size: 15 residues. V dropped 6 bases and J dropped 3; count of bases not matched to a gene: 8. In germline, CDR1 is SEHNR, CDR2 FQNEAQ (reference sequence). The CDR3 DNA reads TGTGCCAGCAGTCAACAGGGGGCCCCCGAAGAGACCCAGTACTTC. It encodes CASSQQGAPEETQYF.

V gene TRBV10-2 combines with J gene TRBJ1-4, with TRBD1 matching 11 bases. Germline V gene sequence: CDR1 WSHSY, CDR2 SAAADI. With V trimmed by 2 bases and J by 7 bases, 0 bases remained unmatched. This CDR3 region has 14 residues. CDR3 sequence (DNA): TGCGCCAGCAGTGAGGGGACAGGGGGTGAAAAACTGTTTTTT. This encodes CASSEGTGGEKLFF.

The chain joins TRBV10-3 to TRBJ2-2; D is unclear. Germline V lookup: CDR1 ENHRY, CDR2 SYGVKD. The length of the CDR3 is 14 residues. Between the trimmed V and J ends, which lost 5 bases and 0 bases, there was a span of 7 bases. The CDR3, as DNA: TGTGCCATCAGTCCAAGATCGAACACCGGGGAGCTGTTTTTT. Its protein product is CAISPRSNTGELFF.

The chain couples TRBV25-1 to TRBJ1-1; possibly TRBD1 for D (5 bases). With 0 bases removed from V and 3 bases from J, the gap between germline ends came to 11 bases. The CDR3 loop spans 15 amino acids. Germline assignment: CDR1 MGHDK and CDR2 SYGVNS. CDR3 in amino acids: CASSEYRVADTEAFF. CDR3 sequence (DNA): TGTGCCAGCAGTGAATACAGGGTGGCGGACACTGAAGCTTTCTTT. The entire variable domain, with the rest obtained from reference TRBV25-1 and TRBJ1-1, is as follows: EADIYQTPRYLVIGTGKKITLECSQTMGHDKMYWYQQDPGMELHLIHYSYGVNSTEKGDLSSESTVSRIRTEHFPLTLESARPSHTSQYLCASSEYRVADTEAFFGQGTRLTVV.

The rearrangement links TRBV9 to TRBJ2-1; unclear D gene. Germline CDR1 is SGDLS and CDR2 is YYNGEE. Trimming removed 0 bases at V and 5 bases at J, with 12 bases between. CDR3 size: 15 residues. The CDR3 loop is CASSVAPGANNEQFF. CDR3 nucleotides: TGTGCCAGCAGCGTAGCCCCCGGAGCCAACAATGAGCAGTTCTTC.

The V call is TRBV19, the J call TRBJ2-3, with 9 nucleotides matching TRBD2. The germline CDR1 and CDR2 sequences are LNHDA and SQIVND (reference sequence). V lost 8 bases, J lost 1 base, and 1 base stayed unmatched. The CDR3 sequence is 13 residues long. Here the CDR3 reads CASRLAGTDTQYF. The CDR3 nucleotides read TGTGCCAGTCGACTAGCGGGCACAGATACGCAGTATTTT. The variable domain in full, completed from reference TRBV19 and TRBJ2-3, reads DGGITQSPKYLFRKEGQNVTLSCEQNLNHDAMYWYRQDPGQGLRLIYYSQIVNDFQKGDIAEGYSVSREKKESFPLTVTSAQKNPTAFYLCASRLAGTDTQYFGPGTRLTVL.

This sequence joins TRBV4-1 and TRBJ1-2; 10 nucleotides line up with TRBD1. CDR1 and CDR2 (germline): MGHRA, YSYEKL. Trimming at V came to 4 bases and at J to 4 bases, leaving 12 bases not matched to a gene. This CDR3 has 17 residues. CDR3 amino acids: CASSPEFFGDRGYGYTF. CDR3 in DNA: TGCGCCAGCAGCCCAGAGTTTTTTGGGGACAGGGGCTATGGCTACACCTTC.

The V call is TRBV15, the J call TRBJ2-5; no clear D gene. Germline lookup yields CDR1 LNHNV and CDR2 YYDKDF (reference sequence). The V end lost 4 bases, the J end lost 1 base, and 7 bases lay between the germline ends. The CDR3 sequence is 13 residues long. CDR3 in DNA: TGTGCCACCAGCATTAGGTCCCAAGAGACCCAGTACTTC. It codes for CATSIRSQETQYF.

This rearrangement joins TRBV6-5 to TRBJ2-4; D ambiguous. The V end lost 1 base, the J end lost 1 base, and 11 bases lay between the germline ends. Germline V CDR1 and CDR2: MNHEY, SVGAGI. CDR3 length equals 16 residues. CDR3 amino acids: CASSYWAGRAKNIQYF. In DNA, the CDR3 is TGTGCCAGCAGTTACTGGGCAGGAAGGGCCAAAAACATTCAGTACTTC.

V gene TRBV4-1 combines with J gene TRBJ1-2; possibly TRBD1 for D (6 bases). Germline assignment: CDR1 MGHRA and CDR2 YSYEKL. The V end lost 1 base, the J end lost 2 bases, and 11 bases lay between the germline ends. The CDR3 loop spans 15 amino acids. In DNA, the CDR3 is TGCGCCAGCAGCCAAGTACAGGGAGGAAACTATGGCTACACCTTC. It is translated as CASSQVQGGNYGYTF.

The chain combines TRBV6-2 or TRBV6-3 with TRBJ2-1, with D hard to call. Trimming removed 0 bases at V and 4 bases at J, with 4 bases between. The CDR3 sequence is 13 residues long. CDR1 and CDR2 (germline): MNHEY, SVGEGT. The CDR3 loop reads CASSYSAYNEQFF. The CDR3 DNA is TGTGCCAGCAGTTACTCAGCATACAATGAGCAGTTCTTC.

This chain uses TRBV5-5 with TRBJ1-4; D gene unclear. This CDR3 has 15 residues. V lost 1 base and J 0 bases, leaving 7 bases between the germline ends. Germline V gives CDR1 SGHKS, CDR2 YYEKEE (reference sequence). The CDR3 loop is CASSLHPSTNEKLFF. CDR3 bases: TGTGCCAGCAGCTTGCACCCTTCAACTAATGAAAAACTGTTTTTT.

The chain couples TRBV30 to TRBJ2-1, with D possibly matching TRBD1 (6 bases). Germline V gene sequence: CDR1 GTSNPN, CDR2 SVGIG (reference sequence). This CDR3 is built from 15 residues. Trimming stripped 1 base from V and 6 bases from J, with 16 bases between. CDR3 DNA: TGTGCCTGGAGTGGGACCCCAAGGGGGAGCAATGAGCAGTTCTTC. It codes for CAWSGTPRGSNEQFF.

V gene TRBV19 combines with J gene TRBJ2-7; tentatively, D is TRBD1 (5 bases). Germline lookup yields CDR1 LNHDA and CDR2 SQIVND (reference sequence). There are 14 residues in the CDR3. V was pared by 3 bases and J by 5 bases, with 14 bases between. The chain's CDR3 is CASSIRQGSDEQYF. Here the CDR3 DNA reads TGTGCCAGTAGTATTCGGCAGGGTTCGGACGAGCAGTACTTC.

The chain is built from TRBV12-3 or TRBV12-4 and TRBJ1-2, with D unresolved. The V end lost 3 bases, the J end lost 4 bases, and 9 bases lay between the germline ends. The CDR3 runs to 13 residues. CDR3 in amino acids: CASSFGVFYGYTF. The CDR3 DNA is TGTGCCAGCAGTTTCGGGGTCTTCTATGGCTACACCTTC.

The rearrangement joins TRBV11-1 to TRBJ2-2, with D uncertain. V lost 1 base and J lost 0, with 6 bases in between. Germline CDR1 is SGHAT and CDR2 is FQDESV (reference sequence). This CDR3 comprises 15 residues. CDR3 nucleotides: TGTGCCAGCAGCTTAGAGGGCGCGAACACCGGGGAGCTGTTTTTT. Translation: CASSLEGANTGELFF.

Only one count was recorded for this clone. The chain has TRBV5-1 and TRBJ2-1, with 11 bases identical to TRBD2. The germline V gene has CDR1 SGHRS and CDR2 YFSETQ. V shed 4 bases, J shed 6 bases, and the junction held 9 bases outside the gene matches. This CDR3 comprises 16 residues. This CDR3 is CASSDLAGGGINEQFF. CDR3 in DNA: TGCGCCAGCAGCGATCTAGCGGGGGGCGGGATCAATGAGCAGTTCTTC.

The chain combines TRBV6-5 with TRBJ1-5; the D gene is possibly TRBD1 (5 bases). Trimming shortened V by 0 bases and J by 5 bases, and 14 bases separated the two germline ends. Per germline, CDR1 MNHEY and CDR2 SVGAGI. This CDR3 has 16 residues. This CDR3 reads CASSYSKDTGHQPQHF. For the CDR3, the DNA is TGTGCCAGCAGTTACTCGAAGGACACGGGGCATCAGCCCCAGCATTTT.

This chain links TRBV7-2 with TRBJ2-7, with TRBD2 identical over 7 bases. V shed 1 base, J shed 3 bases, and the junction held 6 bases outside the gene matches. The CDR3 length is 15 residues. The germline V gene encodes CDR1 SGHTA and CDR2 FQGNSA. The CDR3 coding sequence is TGTGCCAGCAGCTTAGTAGGCGGGGGTCTCTACGAGCAGTACTTC. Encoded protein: CASSLVGGGLYEQYF.

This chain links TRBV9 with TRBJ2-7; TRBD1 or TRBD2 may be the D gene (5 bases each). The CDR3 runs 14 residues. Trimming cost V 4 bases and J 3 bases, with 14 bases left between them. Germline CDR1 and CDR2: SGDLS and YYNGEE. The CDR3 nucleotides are TGTGCCAGCAGCTCTGGGGGTTCTTTCTACGAGCAGTACTTC. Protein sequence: CASSSGGSFYEQYF.

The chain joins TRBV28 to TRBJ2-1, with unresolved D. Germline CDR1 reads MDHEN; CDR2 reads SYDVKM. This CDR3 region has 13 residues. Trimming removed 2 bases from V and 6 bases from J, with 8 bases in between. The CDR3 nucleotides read TGTGCCAGCAGTTTAGTCCCGCGCAATGAGCAGTTCTTC. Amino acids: CASSLVPRNEQFF.

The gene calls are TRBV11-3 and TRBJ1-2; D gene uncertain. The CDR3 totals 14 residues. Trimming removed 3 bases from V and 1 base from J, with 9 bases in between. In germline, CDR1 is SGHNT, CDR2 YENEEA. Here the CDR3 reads CASSLRTDNYGYTF. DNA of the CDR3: TGTGCCAGCAGCTTGAGGACGGATAACTATGGCTACACCTTC.

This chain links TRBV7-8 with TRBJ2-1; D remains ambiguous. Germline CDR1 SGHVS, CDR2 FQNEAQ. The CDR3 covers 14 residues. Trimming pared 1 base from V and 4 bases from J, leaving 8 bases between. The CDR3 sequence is CASSLVVGYNEQFF. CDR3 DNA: TGTGCCAGCAGCTTAGTTGTGGGATACAATGAGCAGTTCTTC.

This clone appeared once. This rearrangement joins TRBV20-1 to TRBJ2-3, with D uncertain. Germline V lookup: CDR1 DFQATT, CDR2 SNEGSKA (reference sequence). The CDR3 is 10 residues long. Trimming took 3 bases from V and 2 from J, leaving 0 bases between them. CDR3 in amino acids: CSASTDTQYF. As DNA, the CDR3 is TGCAGTGCTAGCACAGATACGCAGTATTTT.